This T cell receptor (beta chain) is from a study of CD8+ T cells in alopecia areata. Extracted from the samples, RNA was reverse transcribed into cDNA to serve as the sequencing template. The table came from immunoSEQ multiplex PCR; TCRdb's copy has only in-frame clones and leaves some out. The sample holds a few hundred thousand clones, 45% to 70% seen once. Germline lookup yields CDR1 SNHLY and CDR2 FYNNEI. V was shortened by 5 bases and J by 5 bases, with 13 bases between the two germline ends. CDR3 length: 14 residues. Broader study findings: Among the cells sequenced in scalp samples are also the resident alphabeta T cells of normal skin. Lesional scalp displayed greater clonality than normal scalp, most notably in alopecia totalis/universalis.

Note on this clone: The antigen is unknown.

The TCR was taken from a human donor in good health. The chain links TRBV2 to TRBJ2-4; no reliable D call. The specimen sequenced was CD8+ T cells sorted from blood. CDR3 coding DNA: TGTGCCAGCAGTCACCCTGAGGATGAAAACATTCAGTACTTC. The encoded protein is CASSHPEDENIQYF.